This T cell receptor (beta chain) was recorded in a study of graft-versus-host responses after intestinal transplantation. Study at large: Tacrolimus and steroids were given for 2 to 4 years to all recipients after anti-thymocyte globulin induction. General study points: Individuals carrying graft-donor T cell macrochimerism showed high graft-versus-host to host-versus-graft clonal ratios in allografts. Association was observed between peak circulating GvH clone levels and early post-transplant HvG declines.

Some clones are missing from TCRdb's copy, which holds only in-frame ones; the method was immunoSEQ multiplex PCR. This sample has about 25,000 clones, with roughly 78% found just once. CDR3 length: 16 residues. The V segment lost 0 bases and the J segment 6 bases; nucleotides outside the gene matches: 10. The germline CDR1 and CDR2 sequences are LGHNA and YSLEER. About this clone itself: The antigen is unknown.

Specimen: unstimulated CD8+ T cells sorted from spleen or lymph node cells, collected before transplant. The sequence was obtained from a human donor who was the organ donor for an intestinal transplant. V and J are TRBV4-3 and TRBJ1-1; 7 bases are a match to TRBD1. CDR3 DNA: TGCGCCAGCAGCCAAGACATGGCAGGGGGAATTTCTGAAGCTTTCTTT. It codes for CASSQDMAGGISEAFF.